The 20 T cell receptor beta chains reported below all come from one sample, sequenced in a study of blood T cell repertoires in COVID-19. The method was immunoSEQ multiplex PCR; TCRdb's version includes in-frame clones alone and lacks a portion of them. The sample holds hundreds of thousands of clones, around 91% seen once. Sequencing was carried out using PBMCs or T cells enriched from blood (not recorded which). Source of these receptors: a man aged 25-45 years who had recovered from COVID-19.

The chain joins TRBV2 to TRBJ1-4; tentative D call: TRBD1 (5 bases). The CDR3 contains 12 residues. V was trimmed by 7 bases and J by 10 bases, leaving 13 bases between them. Germline V gene lookup returns CDR1 SNHLY and CDR2 FYNNEI. This CDR3 is CASKVSGGKLFF. The CDR3 DNA sequence: TGTGCCAGCAAGGTCTCGGGGGGAAAACTGTTTTTT.

V gene TRBV28 combines with J gene TRBJ1-5; 8 bases map to TRBD1. CDR1 MDHEN and CDR2 SYDVKM come from the germline V gene. J gave up 4 bases and V 6 bases, and 11 bases lay outside the gene matches. This CDR3 is 16 amino acids long. The CDR3 region has the DNA TGTGCCAGCAGACCCCCAGGAGGACAGGGTAATCAGCCCCAGCATTTT. Amino acid sequence: CASRPPGGQGNQPQHF. Together with reference TRBV28 and TRBJ1-5, the CDR3 gives the full variable domain: DVKVTQSSRYLVKRTGEKVFLECVQDMDHENMFWYRQDPGLGLRLIYFSYDVKMKEKGDIPEGYSVSREKKERFSLILESASTNQTSMYLCASRPPGGQGNQPQHFGDGTRLSIL.

V is TRBV11-2 and J is TRBJ1-5, with D tentatively TRBD1 (5 bases). This CDR3 is 13 amino acids long. Germline loops: CDR1 SGHAT, CDR2 FQNNGV. V dropped 4 bases and J dropped 5 bases, with 9 bases sitting between them. CDR3 region: CASSSGLDQPQHF. CDR3 bases: TGTGCCAGCAGCTCGGGACTCGATCAGCCCCAGCATTTT.

Regarding this clone: Other nucleotide sequences in the sample specify the same CDR3. The genes are TRBV7-9 and TRBJ2-3; D remains ambiguous. Between the trimmed V and J ends, which lost 2 bases and 0 bases, there was a span of 6 bases. Germline values: CDR1 SEHNR, CDR2 FQNEAQ (reference sequence). The CDR3 runs 14 residues. This CDR3 is CASSLSQSTDTQYF. DNA of the CDR3: TGTGCCAGCAGCTTAAGTCAGAGCACAGATACGCAGTATTTT.

J is TRBJ1-2 and V is TRBV24-1, with no clear D. The germline CDR1 and CDR2 sequences are KGHDR and SFDVKD. Trimming removed 5 bases at V and 1 base at J, with 10 bases between. CDR3 size: 14 residues. The CDR3 spells CATSGGRDNYGYTF. Here the CDR3 DNA reads TGTGCCACCAGTGGTGGGAGAGATAACTATGGCTACACCTTC.

The CDR3 region is CASRGLASYNEQFF. CDR3 sequence (DNA): TGTGCCAGCAGAGGACTAGCGAGCTACAATGAGCAGTTCTTC. The chain has TRBV6-5 and TRBJ2-1; 9 bases match TRBD2. Per germline, CDR1 MNHEY and CDR2 SVGAGI. Trimming removed 6 bases from V and 3 bases from J; junction bases left unmatched: 3. The CDR3 is 14 amino acids.

This clone was counted a single time. The V and J genes are TRBV7-3 and TRBJ2-7, with TRBD1 matching 8 bases. Germline V gene data show CDR1 as SGHTA and CDR2 as FQGTGA. V shed 1 base and J 5 bases; nucleotides not matched to a gene: 13. This CDR3 has 17 amino acids. Written as DNA, the CDR3 is TGTGCCAGCAGCTTAAAAGGCTCGGGCAGGGGGCGCGACGAGCAGTACTTC. It is translated as CASSLKGSGRGRDEQYF.

The gene calls are TRBV11-3 and TRBJ2-2, with D possibly matching TRBD2 (7 bases). The CDR3 has 18 residues. The V end lost 5 bases, the J end lost 2 bases, and 21 bases lay between the germline ends. CDR1 is SGHNT and CDR2 is YENEEA in the germline V gene. This chain's CDR3 is CASSRAWGREPNTGELFF. CDR3 coding DNA: TGTGCCAGCAGCCGCGCATGGGGGCGGGAGCCTAACACCGGGGAGCTGTTTTTT.

This sequence joins TRBV18 and TRBJ2-7; D perhaps matches TRBD1 (6 bases). This CDR3 has 14 amino acids. V was cut by 3 bases and J by 1 base, with 10 bases left in between. The germline gives CDR1 KGHSH, CDR2 LQKENI. CDR3 in amino acids: CASSPYRDSYEQYF. CDR3 sequence (DNA): TGTGCCAGCTCACCCTACAGGGATTCCTACGAGCAGTACTTC. Supplemented by reference TRBV18 and TRBJ2-7, the full variable domain reads NAGVMQNPRHLVRRRGQEARLRCSPMKGHSHVYWYRQLPEEGLKFMVYLQKENIIDESGMPKERFSAEFPKEGPSILRIQQVVRGDSAAYFCASSPYRDSYEQYFGPGTRLTVT.

The J gene is TRBJ2-4, the V gene TRBV10-1; tentatively, D is TRBD2 (5 bases). The germline V gene encodes CDR1 WNHNN and CDR2 SYGVQD (reference sequence). V dropped 0 bases and J dropped 10 bases, with 10 bases sitting between them. This CDR3 is built from 13 residues. The DNA for the CDR3 is TGCGCCAGCAGTGAGTCCGGGATTTGGATTCAGTACTTC. It yields the protein CASSESGIWIQYF.

The chain has TRBV27 and TRBJ2-7, with D hard to call. Germline CDR1 is MNHEY and CDR2 is SMNVEV (reference sequence). The length of the CDR3 is 12 residues. Trimming removed 5 bases at V and 0 bases at J, with 5 bases between. In DNA form, the CDR3 reads TGTGCCAGCAGTCCTCGCTCCTACGAGCAGTACTTC. The encoded protein is CASSPRSYEQYF.

The gene calls are TRBV5-4 and TRBJ1-1; tentatively, D is TRBD1 (6 bases). Germline V gene data show CDR1 as SGHNT and CDR2 as YYREEE (reference sequence). The V end was cut by 6 bases, the J end by 4 bases, with 16 bases between. The CDR3 has 14 amino acids. CDR3 nucleotide sequence: TGTGCCAGCACAGACAGGCCGCCTGTCACTGAAGCTTTCTTT. This translates into CASTDRPPVTEAFF.

The V gene is TRBV4-2, the J gene TRBJ2-7, with 7 bases identical to TRBD1. With V trimmed by 6 bases and J by 2 bases, 16 bases remained unmatched. This CDR3 region has 17 residues. Germline V gene lookup returns CDR1 LGHNA and CDR2 YNFKEQ. CDR3: CASSFGQETNKPYEQYF. The DNA of the CDR3 is TGTGCCAGCAGTTTCGGACAGGAAACAAACAAACCCTACGAGCAGTACTTC.

The rearrangement uses TRBV5-6 and TRBJ2-5; weak D call: TRBD2 (6 bases). V was clipped by 1 base and J by 4 bases, with 14 bases between them. Germline V gene lookup returns CDR1 SGHDT and CDR2 YYEEEE. The CDR3 covers 15 residues. The CDR3 DNA is TGTGCCAGCAGCTTGCCCAGACTAGGGGTAGAGACCCAGTACTTC. It specifies CASSLPRLGVETQYF. The full variable domain, completed using reference TRBV5-6 and TRBJ2-5, is DAGVTQSPTHLIKTRGQQVTLRCSPKSGHDTVSWYQQALGQGPQFIFQYYEEEERQRGNFPDRFSGHQFPNYSSELNVNALLLGDSALYLCASSLPRLGVETQYFGPGTRLLVL.

CDR3 sequence (DNA): TGCGCCAGCAGCTTGGAAGGGGTAGCTGGAAACACCATATATTTT. Translated: CASSLEGVAGNTIYF. The chain recombines TRBV5-1 with TRBJ1-3, with a tentative D call TRBD1 (5 bases). CDR1 is SGHRS, CDR2 YFSETQ, per germline. V lost 0 bases and J lost 2, with 9 bases in between. This CDR3 spans 15 amino acids.

The rearrangement uses TRBV5-1 and TRBJ2-5; 8 nucleotides align to TRBD1. The CDR3 is made up of 15 amino acids. The junction had 2 bases not matched to a gene; V was cut back by 0 bases and J by 1 base. Germline V gene data show CDR1 as SGHRS and CDR2 as YFSETQ. The DNA of the CDR3 is TGCGCCAGCAGCTTGGAGGGACAGGCCCAAGAGACCCAGTACTTC. Its translation is CASSLEGQAQETQYF.

The chain employs TRBV4-2 and TRBJ1-4; D gene unclear. The germline V gene encodes CDR1 LGHNA and CDR2 YNFKEQ. This CDR3 is built from 14 residues. V dropped 1 base and J dropped 6 bases, with 9 bases sitting between them. CDR3 DNA: TGTGCCAGCAGCCAAGTAAGCGCGGATGAAAAACTGTTTTTT. It translates to CASSQVSADEKLFF.

The table lists this clone with a few counts. The chain links TRBV5-4 to TRBJ2-3, with 10 bases fitting TRBD1. In germline, CDR1 is SGHNT, CDR2 YYREEE (reference sequence). V lost 9 bases, J lost 4 bases, and 8 bases stayed unmatched. The CDR3 is 14 residues long. The CDR3 loop is CAIPNDRGPDTQYF. In DNA form, the CDR3 reads TGTGCCATCCCTAACGACAGGGGGCCAGATACGCAGTATTTT. The full variable domain, its missing parts supplied by reference TRBV5-4 and TRBJ2-3, is ETGVTQSPTHLIKTRGQQVTLRCSSQSGHNTVSWYQQALGQGPQFIFQYYREEENGRGNFPPRFSGLQFPNYSSELNVNALELDDSALYLCAIPNDRGPDTQYFGPGTRLTVL.

This clone was seen just once. The V call is TRBV28, the J call TRBJ2-7, with TRBD2 matching 11 bases. The CDR3 is made up of 12 amino acids. V was pared by 10 bases and J by 3 bases, with 2 bases of the junction left unmatched. CDR1 is MDHEN and CDR2 is SYDVKM in the germline V gene. As DNA, the CDR3 is TGTGCCACCGGGACTAGCGGCTACGAGCAGTACTTC. It encodes CATGTSGYEQYF. The variable domain in full, with the rest retrieved from reference TRBV28 and TRBJ2-7, is DVKVTQSSRYLVKRTGEKVFLECVQDMDHENMFWYRQDPGLGLRLIYFSYDVKMKEKGDIPEGYSVSREKKERFSLILESASTNQTSMYLCATGTSGYEQYFGPGTRLTVT.

The chain recombines TRBV5-1 with TRBJ2-1; 10 nucleotides align to TRBD2. V lost 5 bases, J lost 1 base, and 9 bases stayed unmatched. Germline V gene sequence: CDR1 SGHRS, CDR2 YFSETQ. This CDR3 has 17 residues. In DNA, the CDR3 is TGCGCCAGCAGGGGGTTAGCGGGAGGAGGTTCCTACAATGAGCAGTTCTTC. Protein product: CASRGLAGGGSYNEQFF.